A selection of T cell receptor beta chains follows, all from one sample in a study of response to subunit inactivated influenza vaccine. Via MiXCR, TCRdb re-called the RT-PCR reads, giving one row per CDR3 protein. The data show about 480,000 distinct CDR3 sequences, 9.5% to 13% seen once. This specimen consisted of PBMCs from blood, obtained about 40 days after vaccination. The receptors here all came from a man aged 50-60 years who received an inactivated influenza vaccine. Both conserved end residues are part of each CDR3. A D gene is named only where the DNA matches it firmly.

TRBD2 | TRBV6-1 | CASRAGPSYEQYF
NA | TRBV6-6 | CAGGEGPGNTIYF
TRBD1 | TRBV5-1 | CASSQGVASVKETQYF
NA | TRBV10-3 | CAIRDGRPNQPQHF
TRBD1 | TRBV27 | CASTTRQGSGELFF
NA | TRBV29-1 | CSVALVTDSYEQYF
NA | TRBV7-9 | CASSLAQASRSYNEQFF
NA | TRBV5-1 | CASSRDASYNEQFF
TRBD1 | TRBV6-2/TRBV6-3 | CASSPLGQGLRSNEQFF
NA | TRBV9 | CASSVSLQETQYF
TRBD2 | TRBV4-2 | CASSQEAGANTGELFF
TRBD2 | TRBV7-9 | CASSFITGGPADEQFF
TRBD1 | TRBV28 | CASSPGQFYGYTF
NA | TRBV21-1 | CASSKGVPRRDISGETQYF
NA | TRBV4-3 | CASSQGGGDTQYF
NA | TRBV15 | CATSRDQRYYGYTF
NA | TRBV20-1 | CSARDPRESYNEQFF
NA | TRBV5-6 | CASSSTRGSSYNEQFF
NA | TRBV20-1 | CSARDFRIANTGELFF
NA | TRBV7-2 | CASSLGWGTNEKLFF
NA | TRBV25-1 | CASSKSLTGRYEQYF
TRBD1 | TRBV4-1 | CASSQSPGTGFEQYF
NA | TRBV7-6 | CASSLLKGDTQYF